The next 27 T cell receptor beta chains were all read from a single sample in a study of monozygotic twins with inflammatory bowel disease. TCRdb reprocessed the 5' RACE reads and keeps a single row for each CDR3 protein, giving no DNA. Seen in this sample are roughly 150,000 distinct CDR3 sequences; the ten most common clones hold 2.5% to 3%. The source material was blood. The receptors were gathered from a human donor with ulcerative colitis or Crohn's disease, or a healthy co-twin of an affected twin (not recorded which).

This CDR3 reads CASSESEAYNEQFF. The rearrangement joins TRBV10-1 to TRBJ2-1. CDR3 length equals 14 residues. The V gene's germline CDR1 is WNHNN and CDR2 SYGVQD (reference sequence).

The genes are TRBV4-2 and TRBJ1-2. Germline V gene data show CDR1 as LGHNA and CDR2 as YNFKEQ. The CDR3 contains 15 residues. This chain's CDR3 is CASSQQRQTYYGYTF.

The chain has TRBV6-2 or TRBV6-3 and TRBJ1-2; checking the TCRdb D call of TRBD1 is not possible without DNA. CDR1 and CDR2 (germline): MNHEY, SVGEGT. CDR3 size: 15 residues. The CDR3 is CASSGAPGRLYGYTF.

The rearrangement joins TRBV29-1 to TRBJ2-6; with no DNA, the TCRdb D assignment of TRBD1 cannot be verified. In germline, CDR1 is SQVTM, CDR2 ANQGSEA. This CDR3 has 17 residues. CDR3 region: CSVGAYRNSSGANVLTF.

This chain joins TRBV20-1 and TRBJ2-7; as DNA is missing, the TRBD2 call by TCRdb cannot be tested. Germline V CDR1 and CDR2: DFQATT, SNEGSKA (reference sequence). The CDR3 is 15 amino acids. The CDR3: CSARIPATSGYEQYF.

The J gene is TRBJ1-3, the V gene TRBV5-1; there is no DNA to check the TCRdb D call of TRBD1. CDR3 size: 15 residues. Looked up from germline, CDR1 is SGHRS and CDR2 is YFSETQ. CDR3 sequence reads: CASSITGISGNTIYF. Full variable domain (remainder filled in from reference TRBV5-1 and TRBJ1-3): KAGVTQTPRYLIKTRGQQVTLSCSPISGHRSVSWYQQTPGQGLQFLFEYFSETQRNKGNFPGRFSGRQFSNSRSEMNVSTLELGDSALYLCASSITGISGNTIYFGEGSWLTVV.

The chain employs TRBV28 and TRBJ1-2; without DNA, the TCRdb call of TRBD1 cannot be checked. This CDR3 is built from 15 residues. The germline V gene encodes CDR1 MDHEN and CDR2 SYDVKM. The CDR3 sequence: CASRTVSKRAYSYTF.

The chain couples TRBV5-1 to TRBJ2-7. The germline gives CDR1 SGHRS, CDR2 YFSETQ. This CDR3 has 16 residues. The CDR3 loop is CASSLVGKRRSYEQYF.

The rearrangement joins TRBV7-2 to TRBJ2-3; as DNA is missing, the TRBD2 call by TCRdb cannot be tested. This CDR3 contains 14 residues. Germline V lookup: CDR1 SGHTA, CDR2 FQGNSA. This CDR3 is CASSLIEGLESQYF.

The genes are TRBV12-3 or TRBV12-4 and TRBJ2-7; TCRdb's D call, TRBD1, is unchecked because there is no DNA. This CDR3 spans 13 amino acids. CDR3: CASTPLGRSEQYF.

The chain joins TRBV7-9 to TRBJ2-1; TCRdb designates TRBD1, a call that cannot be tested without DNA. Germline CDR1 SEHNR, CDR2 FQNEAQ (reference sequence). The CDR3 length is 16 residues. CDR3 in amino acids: CASTLGGPVSYNEQFF.

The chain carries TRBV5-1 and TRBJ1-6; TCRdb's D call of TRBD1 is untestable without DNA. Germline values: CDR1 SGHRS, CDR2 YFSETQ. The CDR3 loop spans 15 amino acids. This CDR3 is CASSWTGNDNSPLHF.

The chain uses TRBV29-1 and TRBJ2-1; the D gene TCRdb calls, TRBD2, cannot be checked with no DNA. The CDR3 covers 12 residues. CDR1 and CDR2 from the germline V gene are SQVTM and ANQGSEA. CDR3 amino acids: CSVGSTYNEQFF.

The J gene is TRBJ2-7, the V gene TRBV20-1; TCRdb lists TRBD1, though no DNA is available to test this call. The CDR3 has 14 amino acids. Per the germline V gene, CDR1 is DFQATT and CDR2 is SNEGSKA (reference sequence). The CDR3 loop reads CSARGDRGLHEQYF.

The CDR3 loop is CSAEGTGITGELFF. This rearrangement joins TRBV29-1 to TRBJ2-2; TCRdb calls TRBD1, which cannot be checked without DNA. CDR1 and CDR2 from the germline V gene are SQVTM and ANQGSEA. This CDR3 is 14 amino acids long.

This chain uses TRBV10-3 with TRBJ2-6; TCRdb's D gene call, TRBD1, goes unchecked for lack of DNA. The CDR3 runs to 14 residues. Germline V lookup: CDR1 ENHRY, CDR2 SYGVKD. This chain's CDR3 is CAISPGTGANVLTF.

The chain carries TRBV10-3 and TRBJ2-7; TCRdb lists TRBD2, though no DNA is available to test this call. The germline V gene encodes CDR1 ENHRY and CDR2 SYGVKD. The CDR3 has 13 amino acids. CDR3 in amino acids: CANRASGGYEQYF.

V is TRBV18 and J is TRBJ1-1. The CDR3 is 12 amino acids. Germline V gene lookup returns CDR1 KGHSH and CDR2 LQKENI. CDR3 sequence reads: CASSTTNTEAFF.

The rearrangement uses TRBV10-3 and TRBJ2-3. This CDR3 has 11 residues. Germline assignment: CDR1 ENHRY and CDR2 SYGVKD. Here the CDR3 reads CAISDADTQYF.

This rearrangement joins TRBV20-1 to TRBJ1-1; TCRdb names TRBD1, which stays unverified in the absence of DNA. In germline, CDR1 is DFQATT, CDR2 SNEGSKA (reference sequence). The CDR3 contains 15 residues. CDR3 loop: CSARVWAGGLNEAFF.

The chain's CDR3 is CASSYSPGQGAGNIQYF. V and J are TRBV6-5 and TRBJ2-4; TCRdb reports TRBD1, a call that lacks DNA to check it against. Germline V gene sequence: CDR1 MNHEY, CDR2 SVGAGI. The CDR3 runs 17 residues.

The CDR3 sequence: CASRAGDNQPQHF. This chain joins TRBV21-1 and TRBJ1-5; as DNA is missing, the TRBD1 call by TCRdb cannot be tested. TRBV21-1 is an annotated pseudogene. This CDR3 has 13 amino acids.

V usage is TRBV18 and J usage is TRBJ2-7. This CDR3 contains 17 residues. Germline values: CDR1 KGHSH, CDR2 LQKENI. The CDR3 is CASSPPAQKTYSYEQYF. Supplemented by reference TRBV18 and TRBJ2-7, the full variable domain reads NAGVMQNPRHLVRRRGQEARLRCSPMKGHSHVYWYRQLPEEGLKFMVYLQKENIIDESGMPKERFSAEFPKEGPSILRIQQVVRGDSAAYFCASSPPAQKTYSYEQYFGPGTRLTVT.

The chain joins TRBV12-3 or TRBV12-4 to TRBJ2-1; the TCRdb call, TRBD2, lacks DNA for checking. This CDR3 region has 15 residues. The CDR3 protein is CASSLFAGGKDEQFF.

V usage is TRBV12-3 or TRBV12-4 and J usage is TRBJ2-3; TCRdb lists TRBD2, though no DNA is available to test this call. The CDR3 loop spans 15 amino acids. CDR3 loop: CASSGTSGSTDTQYF.

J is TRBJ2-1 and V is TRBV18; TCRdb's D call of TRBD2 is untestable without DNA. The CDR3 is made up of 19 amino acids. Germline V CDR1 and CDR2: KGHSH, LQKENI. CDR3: CASSPPPGSGRVTYNEQFF.

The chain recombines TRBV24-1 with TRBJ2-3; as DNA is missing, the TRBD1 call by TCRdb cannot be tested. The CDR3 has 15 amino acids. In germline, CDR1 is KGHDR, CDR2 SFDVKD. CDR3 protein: CATSDPGQGTDTQYF.